A selection of T cell receptor beta chains follows, all from one sample in a study of blood T cell repertoires in COVID-19. Method: immunoSEQ multiplex PCR; TCRdb's copy keeps in-frame clones and lacks some. The sample gives fewer than 200,000 clones, 80% to 90% of which show up once; more than 5% is in the top ten. Sequenced material: peripheral blood. All receptors come from a woman in her forties or fifties with COVID-19, enrolled during active disease. The CDR3 runs from the conserved cysteine through the conserved F or W. Each record gives: V gene, CDR3 length, D gene, clone size, J gene, CDR3 protein, CDR3 DNA. The D gene is left open where the match is weak. A clone size is listed for some rows: how often the clone was seen (once, few, many), or a class if it is expanded.

TRBV30	15	-	-	TRBJ2-3	CATRLWVRRKDTQYF	TGTGCCACGCGTCTATGGGTGAGGAGGAAAGATACGCAGTATTTT
TRBV30	13	-	-	TRBJ1-3	CAWRTSSGNTIYF	TGTGCCTGGAGAACCAGCTCTGGAAACACCATATATTTT
TRBV11-2	14	-	once	TRBJ2-7	CASSRDSRTYEQYF	TGTGCCAGCAGCCGTGACAGCCGGACCTACGAGCAGTACTTC
TRBV30	12	TRBD1	few	TRBJ1-2	CAFNRGWDGYTF	TGTGCCTTCAACAGGGGATGGGATGGCTACACCTTC
TRBV24-1	14	-	-	TRBJ2-3	CATKTTRVTDTQYF	TGTGCCACCAAAACTACGCGGGTCACAGATACGCAGTATTTT
TRBV5-5	15	-	once	TRBJ1-5	CASSLVGGSNQPQHF	TGTGCCAGCAGCTTGGTAGGGGGTAGCAATCAGCCCCAGCATTTT
TRBV12-1	16	-	-	TRBJ2-1	CASSPMGLAGTNEQFF	TGTGCCAGCAGCCCTATGGGACTAGCGGGGACCAATGAGCAGTTCTTC
TRBV4-2	16	-	once	TRBJ2-2	CASSQELQGTAGELFF	TGTGCCAGCAGCCAAGAGCTACAGGGTACGGCCGGGGAGCTGTTTTTT
TRBV3-1/TRBV3-2	16	-	-	TRBJ1-1	CASSPHYPAENTEAFF	TGTGCCAGCAGCCCGCACTACCCCGCGGAGAACACTGAAGCTTTCTTT
TRBV3-1/TRBV3-2	12	-	-	TRBJ2-1	CASSQELNEQFF	TGTGCCAGCAGCCAAGAATTAAATGAGCAGTTCTTC
TRBV5-4	16	-	-	TRBJ2-5	CASSQNRGGYQETQYF	TGTGCCAGCAGCCAAAACCGGGGTGGGTACCAAGAGACCCAGTACTTC
TRBV3-1/TRBV3-2	14	TRBD1	-	TRBJ2-7	CASSQKGASYEQYF	TGTGCCAGCAGCCAAAAGGGGGCCTCCTACGAGCAGTACTTC
TRBV27	13	TRBD1	-	TRBJ1-5	CASSDRGLQPQHF	TGTGCCAGCAGTGACAGGGGGCTTCAGCCCCAGCATTTT
TRBV10-1	14	TRBD1	-	TRBJ2-1	CASSGTGTYNEQFF	TGCGCCAGCAGTGGGACAGGGACCTACAATGAGCAGTTCTTC
TRBV3-1/TRBV3-2	16	TRBD2	once	TRBJ2-5	CASSAAGSGKGETQYF	TGTGCCAGCAGCGCCGCAGGGAGCGGGAAGGGAGAGACCCAGTACTTC
TRBV7-9	16	-	-	TRBJ2-2	CASSPRRGGNTGELFF	TGTGCCAGCAGCCCGCGGAGGGGGGGGAACACCGGGGAGCTGTTTTTT
TRBV19	14	-	-	TRBJ1-6	CASSIGIYNSPLHF	TGTGCCAGTAGTATCGGGATCTATAATTCACCCCTCCACTTT
TRBV27	16	TRBD1	few	TRBJ2-7	CASSIRLGQGGYEQYF	TGTGCCAGCAGTATCCGCCTAGGACAGGGAGGCTACGAGCAGTACTTC
TRBV19	17	TRBD2	-	TRBJ2-1	CASSIITARGDYNEQFF	TGTGCCAGTAGTATAATCACAGCGCGGGGGGATTACAATGAGCAGTTCTTC
TRBV3-1/TRBV3-2	16	TRBD2	-	TRBJ2-1	CASSQGWLAGYPEQFF	TGTGCCAGCAGCCAAGGATGGCTAGCGGGGTATCCTGAGCAGTTCTTC
TRBV6-6	15	TRBD1	-	TRBJ1-4	CASSPRQGGGEKLFF	TGTGCCAGCAGTCCCCGACAGGGCGGCGGTGAAAAACTGTTTTTT
TRBV19	18	TRBD2	-	TRBJ2-5	CASSIMGLAGAIQETQYF	TGTGCCAGTAGTATTATGGGACTAGCGGGGGCAATCCAAGAGACCCAGTACTTC
TRBV30	15	-	-	TRBJ1-5	CAWSVGDTSNQPQHF	TGTGCCTGGAGCGTGGGGGACACTAGCAATCAGCCCCAGCATTTT
TRBV2	15	TRBD1	-	TRBJ1-2	CASSGLQGINYGYTF	TGTGCCAGCAGTGGCCTACAGGGGATCAACTATGGCTACACCTTC
TRBV6-5	15	-	-	TRBJ1-5	CASSTDRIGNQPQHF	TGTGCCAGCAGCACAGACAGGATTGGTAATCAGCCCCAGCATTTT
TRBV11-2	16	TRBD1	-	TRBJ1-1	CASSLGQGARDTEAFF	TGTGCCAGCAGCTTAGGGCAGGGGGCGCGTGACACTGAAGCTTTCTTT
TRBV19	17	TRBD1	-	TRBJ2-6	CASSIYTGGSGANVLTF	TGTGCCAGTAGTATTTATACAGGGGGCTCTGGGGCCAACGTCCTGACTTTC
TRBV6-5	14	-	-	TRBJ2-4	CASSPGLAKNIQYF	TGTGCCAGCAGTCCAGGGTTAGCCAAAAACATTCAGTACTTC
TRBV7-3	16	TRBD1	few	TRBJ1-2	CASSLTQGPEDYGYTF	TGTGCCAGCAGCTTAACACAGGGGCCAGAGGACTATGGCTACACCTTC
TRBV4-1	15	TRBD2	-	TRBJ2-3	CASSQGGYATDTQYF	TGCGCCAGCAGCCAGGGGGGGTACGCCACAGATACGCAGTATTTT
TRBV6-2/TRBV6-3	14	-	-	TRBJ2-2	CASSRQTNTGELFF	TGTGCCAGCAGCCGACAGACGAACACCGGGGAGCTGTTTTTT
TRBV5-1	15	TRBD2	-	TRBJ2-3	CASSSSGGPTDTQYF	TGCGCCAGCAGTAGTAGCGGGGGCCCCACAGATACGCAGTATTTT
TRBV6-4	14	-	once	TRBJ1-1	CASSDSREGTEAFF	TGTGCCAGCAGTGACTCCAGGGAGGGAACTGAAGCTTTCTTT
TRBV19	13	-	-	TRBJ2-3	CASSMRGLDTQYF	TGTGCCAGTAGTATGCGGGGCTTAGATACGCAGTATTTT
TRBV28	13	TRBD1	-	TRBJ2-7	CASRGQGVHEQYF	TGTGCCAGCAGGGGACAGGGGGTCCACGAGCAGTACTTC
TRBV9	15	TRBD1	-	TRBJ1-6	CASSVGQGARSPLHF	TGTGCCAGCAGCGTAGGACAGGGGGCGAGATCACCCCTCCACTTT
TRBV7-9	15	-	few	TRBJ1-2	CASSPRVGGNYGYTF	TGTGCCAGCAGCCCAAGGGTAGGGGGTAACTATGGCTACACCTTC
TRBV28	15	-	-	TRBJ2-7	CASSLTPGFHYEQYF	TGTGCCAGCAGTCTTACCCCGGGATTTCACTACGAGCAGTACTTC
TRBV11-1	15	TRBD2	-	TRBJ2-2	CASSILAVDTGELFF	TGTGCCAGCAGCATACTAGCGGTCGACACCGGGGAGCTGTTTTTT
TRBV5-1	15	-	-	TRBJ2-3	CASSFQGRETDTQYF	TGCGCCAGCAGCTTCCAGGGAAGGGAAACAGATACGCAGTATTTT
TRBV7-2	15	-	-	TRBJ2-1	CASSLADYTYNEQFF	TGTGCCAGCAGCTTAGCGGACTATACCTACAATGAGCAGTTCTTC
TRBV7-7	16	-	-	TRBJ2-2	CASTNVPGQNTGELFF	TGTGCTAGCACCAACGTACCGGGACAGAACACCGGGGAGCTGTTTTTT
TRBV5-4	15	TRBD1	-	TRBJ2-5	CASSLGQGAGETQYF	TGTGCCAGCAGCTTAGGGCAGGGGGCCGGGGAGACCCAGTACTTC
TRBV5-4	14	-	once	TRBJ2-5	CASSPRDFQETQYF	TGTGCCAGCAGCCCCCGGGACTTCCAAGAGACCCAGTACTTC
TRBV19	16	-	once	TRBJ1-5	CASRPATGGANQPQHF	TGTGCCAGTAGGCCCGCCACGGGGGGCGCAAACCAGCCCCAGCATTTT
TRBV23-1	15	TRBD1	-	TRBJ1-1	CASRPGQGLDTEAFF	TGCGCCAGCAGACCGGGACAGGGTTTGGACACTGAAGCTTTCTTT
TRBV4-1	13	-	-	TRBJ2-5	CASSLSTSETQYF	TGCGCCAGCAGCCTGTCTACCTCAGAGACCCAGTACTTC
TRBV23-1	16	TRBD1	-	TRBJ1-5	CASTTGGGTSLWPQHF	TGCGCCAGCACCACAGGGGGGGGGACCTCCCTGTGGCCCCAGCATTTT
TRBV27	15	-	-	TRBJ1-2	CASSFRRPGTYGYTF	TGTGCCAGCAGTTTCCGCCGCCCGGGTACCTATGGCTACACCTTC
TRBV4-3	15	TRBD1	-	TRBJ2-7	CASSRTGQSSYEQYF	TGCGCCAGCAGCCGAACGGGACAGAGTTCCTACGAGCAGTACTTC
TRBV7-9	16	TRBD2	-	TRBJ2-3	CASILGSGGSTNTQYF	TGTGCCAGCATCCTCGGTAGCGGGGGGAGCACTAATACGCAGTATTTT